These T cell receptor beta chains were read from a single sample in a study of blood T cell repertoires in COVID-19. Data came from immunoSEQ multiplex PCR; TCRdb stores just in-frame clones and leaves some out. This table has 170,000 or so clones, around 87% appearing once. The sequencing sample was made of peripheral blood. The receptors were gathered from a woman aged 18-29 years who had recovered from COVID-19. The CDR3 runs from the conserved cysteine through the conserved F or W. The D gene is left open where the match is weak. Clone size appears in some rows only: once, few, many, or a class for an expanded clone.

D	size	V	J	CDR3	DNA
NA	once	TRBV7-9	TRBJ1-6	CASSPGASNSPLHF	TGTGCCAGCAGCCCGGGAGCATCAAATTCACCCCTCCACTTT
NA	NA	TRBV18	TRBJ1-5	CASSPPGGNQPQHF	TGTGCCAGCTCACCACCGGGCGGGAATCAGCCCCAGCATTTT
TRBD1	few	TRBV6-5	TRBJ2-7	CASSYRDRGSSYEQYF	TGTGCCAGCAGTTACAGAGACAGGGGGAGCTCCTACGAGCAGTACTTC
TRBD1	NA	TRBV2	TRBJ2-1	CATQQGVADNEQFF	TGTGCCACTCAACAGGGGGTTGCTGACAATGAGCAGTTCTTC
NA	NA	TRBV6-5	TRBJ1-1	CASGSRGNEAFF	TGTGCCAGCGGTTCCAGGGGAAATGAAGCTTTCTTT
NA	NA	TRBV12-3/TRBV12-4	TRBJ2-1	CASRGASQGEQFF	TGTGCCAGCAGGGGGGCGTCCCAGGGGGAGCAGTTCTTC
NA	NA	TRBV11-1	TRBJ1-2	CASSLSGYGYTF	TGTGCCAGCAGCTTATCAGGATATGGCTACACCTTC
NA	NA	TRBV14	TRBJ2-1	CASSQRRGVGNEQFF	TGTGCCAGCAGCCAACGCCGCGGGGTGGGGAATGAGCAGTTCTTC
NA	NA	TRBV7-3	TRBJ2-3	CASSLAGRTDTQYF	TGTGCCAGCAGCCTCGCGGGGCGCACAGATACGCAGTATTTT
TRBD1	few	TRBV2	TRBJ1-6	CASSQGAISPLHF	TGTGCCAGCAGTCAGGGGGCGATTTCACCCCTCCACTTT
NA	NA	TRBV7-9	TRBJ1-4	CASSLESRGKLFF	TGTGCCAGCAGCTTAGAGTCCCGGGGAAAACTGTTTTTT
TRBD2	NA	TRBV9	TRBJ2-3	CASSTQGLAASTDTQYF	TGTGCCAGCAGCACCCAGGGACTAGCGGCTTCCACAGATACGCAGTATTTT
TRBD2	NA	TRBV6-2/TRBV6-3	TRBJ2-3	CASSLTSGGSDTQYF	TGTGCCAGCAGTCTTACTAGCGGGGGGTCAGATACGCAGTATTTT
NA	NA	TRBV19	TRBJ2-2	CASKVGGSGELFF	TGTGCCAGTAAGGTGGGGGGAAGCGGGGAGCTGTTTTTT
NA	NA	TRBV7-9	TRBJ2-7	CASSFTGSSYEQCF	TGTGCCAGCAGCTTCACAGGGAGTTCCTACGAGCAGTGCTTC
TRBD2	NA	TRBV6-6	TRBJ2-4	CASSPSTGGAAKNIQYF	TGTGCCAGCAGTCCGTCTACCGGGGGGGCGGCCAAAAACATTCAGTACTTC
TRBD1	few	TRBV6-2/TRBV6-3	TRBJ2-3	CASSYGDRETDTQYF	TGTGCCAGCAGTTACGGGGACAGGGAAACAGATACGCAGTATTTT
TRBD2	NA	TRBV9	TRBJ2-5	CASSSEGTSGRAETQYF	TGTGCCAGCAGCTCAGAGGGGACTAGCGGGAGGGCAGAGACCCAGTACTTC
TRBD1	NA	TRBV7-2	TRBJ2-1	CASSPPRDRRYNEQFF	TGTGCCAGCAGCCCCCCCCGGGACAGGCGGTACAATGAGCAGTTCTTC
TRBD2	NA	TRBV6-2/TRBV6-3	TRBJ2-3	CASSYSGTSGYF	TGTGCCAGCAGTTACTCGGGGACTAGCGGCTATTTT
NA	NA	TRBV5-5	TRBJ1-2	CASSPPGAISNYGYTF	TGTGCCAGCAGCCCGCCAGGGGCTATTTCTAACTATGGCTACACCTTC
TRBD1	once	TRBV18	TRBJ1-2	CASSPGTGGIHGYTF	TGTGCCAGCTCACCCGGGACAGGGGGAATCCATGGCTACACCTTC
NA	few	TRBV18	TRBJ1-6	CASSPNLNPSPLHF	TGTGCCAGCTCACCAAATCTTAATCCTTCACCCCTCCACTTT
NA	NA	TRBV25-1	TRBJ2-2	CASSDRQAALFF	TGTGCCAGCAGTGACCGACAGGCCGCGCTGTTTTTT
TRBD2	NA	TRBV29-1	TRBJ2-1	CSVEDGRGESYNEQFF	TGCAGCGTTGAAGATGGGAGGGGAGAGTCCTACAATGAGCAGTTCTTC
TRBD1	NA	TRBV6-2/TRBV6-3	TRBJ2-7	CASSYVGQGYEQYF	TGTGCCAGCAGTTACGTCGGACAGGGCTACGAGCAGTACTTC
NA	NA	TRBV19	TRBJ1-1	CASSMWEPREAFF	TGTGCCAGTAGTATGTGGGAGCCCCGTGAAGCTTTCTTT
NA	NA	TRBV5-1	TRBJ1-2	CASSLDGVGNYGYTF	TGCGCCAGCAGCTTGGACGGGGTAGGCAACTATGGCTACACCTTC
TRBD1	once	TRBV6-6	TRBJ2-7	CASSGRPGQGPYEQYF	TGTGCCAGCAGTGGCCGGCCGGGACAGGGACCCTACGAGCAGTACTTC
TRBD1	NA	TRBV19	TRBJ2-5	CASKGTGAQETQYF	TGTGCCAGTAAGGGGACAGGGGCTCAAGAGACCCAGTACTTC
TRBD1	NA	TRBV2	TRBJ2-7	CASRGTRQGYEQYF	TGTGCCAGCAGGGGGACTCGACAGGGGTACGAGCAGTACTTC
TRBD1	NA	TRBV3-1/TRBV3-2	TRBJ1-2	CASSRQGALNYGYTF	TGTGCCAGCAGCCGGCAGGGGGCTCTTAACTATGGCTACACCTTC
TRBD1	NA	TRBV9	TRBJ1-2	CASSAPDRGNGYTF	TGTGCCAGCAGCGCACCAGACAGGGGCAATGGCTACACCTTC
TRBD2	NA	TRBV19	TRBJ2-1	CASISTSGGSYNEQFF	TGTGCCAGTATCTCGACTAGCGGGGGGAGTTACAATGAGCAGTTCTTC
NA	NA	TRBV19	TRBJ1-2	CASSHDFYGYTF	TGTGCCAGTAGCCATGACTTCTATGGCTACACCTTC
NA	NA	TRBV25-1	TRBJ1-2	CASSALDSHGYTF	TGTGCCAGCAGTGCGTTGGACAGTCATGGCTACACCTTC
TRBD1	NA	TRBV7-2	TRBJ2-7	CASSLAGQGGYEQYF	TGTGCCAGCAGCTTAGCGGGACAGGGGGGCTACGAGCAGTACTTC
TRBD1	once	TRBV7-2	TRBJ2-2	CASSHINRGTGELFF	TGTGCCAGCAGCCACATAAACAGGGGTACCGGGGAGCTGTTTTTT
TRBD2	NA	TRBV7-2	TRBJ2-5	CASSTRTSGGGETQYF	TGTGCCAGCAGCACGCGGACTAGCGGGGGAGGAGAGACCCAGTACTTC
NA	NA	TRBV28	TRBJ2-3	CASSAGRGTDTQYF	TGTGCCAGCTCGGCGGGAAGGGGCACAGATACGCAGTATTTT
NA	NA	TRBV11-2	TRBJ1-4	CASSLDRGNLDEKLFF	TGTGCCAGCAGCTTAGATCGGGGGAACTTGGATGAAAAACTGTTTTTT
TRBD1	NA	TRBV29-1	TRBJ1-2	CSVYTGTGNYGYTF	TGCAGCGTTTATACCGGGACAGGGAACTATGGCTACACCTTC
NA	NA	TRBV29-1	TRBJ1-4	CSVEKGANEKLFF	TGCAGCGTTGAAAAGGGGGCTAATGAAAAACTGTTTTTT
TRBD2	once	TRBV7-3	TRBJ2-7	CASSHSGGLEQYF	TGTGCCAGCAGCCACTCCGGGGGGTTGGAGCAGTACTTC
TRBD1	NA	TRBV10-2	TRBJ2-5	CASSGTEIDTQYF	TGCGCCAGCAGCGGGACAGAGATTGATACCCAGTACTTC
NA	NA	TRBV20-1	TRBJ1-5	CSASSGYGNQPQHF	TGCAGTGCTAGTTCCGGGTACGGCAATCAGCCCCAGCATTTT
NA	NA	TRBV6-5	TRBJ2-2	CASSWGPPGTGELFF	TGTGCCAGCAGCTGGGGCCCCCCCGGCACCGGGGAGCTGTTTTTT
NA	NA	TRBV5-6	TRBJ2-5	CASSLDRRPETQYF	TGTGCCAGCAGCTTGGACAGGCGCCCAGAGACCCAGTACTTC
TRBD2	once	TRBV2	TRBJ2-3	CASSESSGRATHTQYF	TGTGCCAGCAGTGAATCGAGCGGGAGGGCCACGCATACGCAGTATTTT
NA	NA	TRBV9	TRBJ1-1	CASSLTGGTEAFF	TGTGCCAGCAGCCTAACAGGTGGTACTGAAGCTTTCTTT
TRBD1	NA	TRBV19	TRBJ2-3	CASQARDRGTDTQYF	TGTGCCAGTCAAGCCCGGGACAGGGGCACAGATACGCAGTATTTT
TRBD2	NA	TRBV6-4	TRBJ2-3	CASSDGGGGTAADTQYF	TGTGCCAGCAGTGATGGAGGCGGGGGGACCGCAGCAGATACGCAGTATTTT
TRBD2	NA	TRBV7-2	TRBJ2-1	CASSLEAGVNYNEQFF	TGTGCCAGCAGCTTAGAAGCGGGAGTGAACTACAATGAGCAGTTCTTC
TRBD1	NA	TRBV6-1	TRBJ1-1	CASSEFWDRVTAFF	TGTGCCAGCAGTGAGTTTTGGGACAGGGTGACGGCTTTCTTT
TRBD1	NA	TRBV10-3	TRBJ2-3	CAYGQGASTDTQYF	TGTGCCTACGGACAGGGGGCCAGCACAGATACGCAGTATTTT